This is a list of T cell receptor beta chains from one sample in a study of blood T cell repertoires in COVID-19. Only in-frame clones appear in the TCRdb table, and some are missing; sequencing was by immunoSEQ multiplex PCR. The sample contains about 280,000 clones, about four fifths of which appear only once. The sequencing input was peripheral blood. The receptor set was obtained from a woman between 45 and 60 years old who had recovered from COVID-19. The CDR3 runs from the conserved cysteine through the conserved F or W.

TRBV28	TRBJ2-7	CASSPSTGGFDEQYF
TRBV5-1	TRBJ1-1	CASSLEAGAHTEAFF
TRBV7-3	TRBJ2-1	CASSILAGKNEQFF
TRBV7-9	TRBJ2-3	CASSLARAGPTLRNTQYF
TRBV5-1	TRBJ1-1	CASRGSSVSNTEAFF
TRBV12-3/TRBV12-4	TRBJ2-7	CASSFRGRYEQYF
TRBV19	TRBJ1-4	CASSIYPGRLATNEKLFF
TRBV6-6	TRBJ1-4	CASRDRGEDEKLFF
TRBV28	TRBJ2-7	CASSFARGESEQYF
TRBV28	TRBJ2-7	CASSSPLGAVSSYEQYF
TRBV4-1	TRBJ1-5	CASSQEGGAGNQPQHF
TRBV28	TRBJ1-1	CASSPLSRGRYTEAFF